This TCR beta chain derives from a study of cytomegalovirus exposure and HLA in healthy donors. Study overall: The approximately 680 first-cohort repertoires and the approximately 110 validation repertoires shared the same platform, a later analysis reported.

The assay was immunoSEQ multiplex PCR, and TCRdb's table has in-frame clones only and misses some. Of under 65,000 clones detected, 85% to 95% appear once; the ten largest clones hold approximately 5%. Germline CDR1 is SQVTM and CDR2 is ANQGSEA. The CDR3 contains 15 residues. The junction had 10 bases not matched to a gene; V was cut back by 6 bases and J by 7 bases. The sequenced material came from PBMCs. The chain combines TRBV29-1 with TRBJ2-7; 15 bases match TRBD2. The sequence came from a woman aged 18 to 35 in good health and CMV-seropositive. In DNA form, the CDR3 reads TGCAGCGTGAGACCCGGACTAGCGGGAGGGGAGGAGCAGTACTTC. Translation gives CSVRPGLAGGEEQYF.